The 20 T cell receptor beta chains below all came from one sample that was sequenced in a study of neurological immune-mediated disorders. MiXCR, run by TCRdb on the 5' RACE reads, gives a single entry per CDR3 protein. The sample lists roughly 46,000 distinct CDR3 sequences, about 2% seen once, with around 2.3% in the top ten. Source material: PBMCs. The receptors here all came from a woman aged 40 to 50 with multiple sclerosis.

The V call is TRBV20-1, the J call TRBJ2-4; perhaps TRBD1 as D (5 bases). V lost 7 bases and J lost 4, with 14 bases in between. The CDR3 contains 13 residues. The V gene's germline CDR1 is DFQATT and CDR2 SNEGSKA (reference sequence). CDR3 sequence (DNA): TGCAGTGACTTCGGAAAGGGGAAAAACATTCAGTACTTC. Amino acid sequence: CSDFGKGKNIQYF.

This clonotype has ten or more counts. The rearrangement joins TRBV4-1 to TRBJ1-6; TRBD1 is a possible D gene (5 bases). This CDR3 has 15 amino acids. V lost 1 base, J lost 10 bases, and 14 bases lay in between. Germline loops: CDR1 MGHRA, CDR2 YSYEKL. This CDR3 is CASSQVTGGGSPLHF. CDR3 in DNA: TGCGCCAGCAGCCAAGTAACAGGTGGAGGATCACCCCTCCACTTT.

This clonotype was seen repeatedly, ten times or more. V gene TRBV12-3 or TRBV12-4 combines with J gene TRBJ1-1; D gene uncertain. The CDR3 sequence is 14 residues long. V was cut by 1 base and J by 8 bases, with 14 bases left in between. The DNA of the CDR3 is TGTGCCAGCAGTTTAGATGGGGTGATAGCGGAAGCTTTCTTT. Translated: CASSLDGVIAEAFF.

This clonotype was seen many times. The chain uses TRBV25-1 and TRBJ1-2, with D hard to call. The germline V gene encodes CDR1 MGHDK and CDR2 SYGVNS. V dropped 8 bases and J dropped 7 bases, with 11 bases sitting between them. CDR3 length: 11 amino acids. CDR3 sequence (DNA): TGTGCCAGCTCTACTTTTGGTGGCTACACCTTC. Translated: CASSTFGGYTF.

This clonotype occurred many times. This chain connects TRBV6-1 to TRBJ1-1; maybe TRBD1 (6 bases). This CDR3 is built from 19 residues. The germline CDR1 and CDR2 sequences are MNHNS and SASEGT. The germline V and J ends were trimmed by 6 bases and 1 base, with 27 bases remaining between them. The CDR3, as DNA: TGTGCCAGCAGAAAACCGGGAGGTGGAGGACAGTTTCCGAACACTGAAGCTTTCTTT. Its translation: CASRKPGGGGQFPNTEAFF.

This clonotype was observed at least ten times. The CDR3 nucleotides are TGTGCCAGCAGCTACGACACCTTTGGTAATGGCTACACCTTC. Protein sequence: CASSYDTFGNGYTF. The V call is TRBV7-2, the J call TRBJ1-2; D is unresolved. CDR1 and CDR2 (germline): SGHTA, FQGNSA. This CDR3 has 14 amino acids. V was shortened by 4 bases and J by 6 bases, with 15 bases between the two germline ends.

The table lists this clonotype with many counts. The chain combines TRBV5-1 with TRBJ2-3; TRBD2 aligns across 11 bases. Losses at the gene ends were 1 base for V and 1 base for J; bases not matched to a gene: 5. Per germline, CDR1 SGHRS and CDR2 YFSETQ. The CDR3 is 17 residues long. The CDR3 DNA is TGCGCCAGCAGCTTGACCTCTAGCGGGGGGCGCACAGATACGCAGTATTTT. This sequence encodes CASSLTSSGGRTDTQYF.

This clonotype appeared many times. The chain's CDR3 is CSAANGGSTDTQYF. The CDR3, as DNA: TGCAGTGCTGCAAACGGGGGTAGCACAGATACGCAGTATTTT. This chain joins TRBV20-1 and TRBJ2-3; D perhaps matches TRBD2 (6 bases). The CDR3 runs 14 residues. Germline V gene sequence: CDR1 DFQATT, CDR2 SNEGSKA (reference sequence). V lost 5 bases and J 0 bases, leaving 12 bases between the germline ends.

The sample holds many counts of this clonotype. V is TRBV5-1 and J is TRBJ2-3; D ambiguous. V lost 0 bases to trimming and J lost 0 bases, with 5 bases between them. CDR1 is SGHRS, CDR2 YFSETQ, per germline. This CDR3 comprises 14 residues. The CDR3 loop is CASSLGGSTDTQYF. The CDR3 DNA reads TGCGCCAGCAGCTTGGGAGGCAGCACAGATACGCAGTATTTT.

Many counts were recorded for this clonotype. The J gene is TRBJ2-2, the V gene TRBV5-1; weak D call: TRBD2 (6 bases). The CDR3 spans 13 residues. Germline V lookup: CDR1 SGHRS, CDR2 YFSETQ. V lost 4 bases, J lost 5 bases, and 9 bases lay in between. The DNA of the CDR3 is TGCGCCAGCAGCGGAGGGCTAACCGGGGAGCTGTTTTTT. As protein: CASSGGLTGELFF.

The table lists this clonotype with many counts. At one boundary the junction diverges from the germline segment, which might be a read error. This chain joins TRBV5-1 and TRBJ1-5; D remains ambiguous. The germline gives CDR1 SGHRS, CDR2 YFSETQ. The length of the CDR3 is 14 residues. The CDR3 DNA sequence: TGTGCCAGCAGGCTGGATGGGGGCAATCAGCCCCAGCATTTT. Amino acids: CASRLDGGNQPQHF.

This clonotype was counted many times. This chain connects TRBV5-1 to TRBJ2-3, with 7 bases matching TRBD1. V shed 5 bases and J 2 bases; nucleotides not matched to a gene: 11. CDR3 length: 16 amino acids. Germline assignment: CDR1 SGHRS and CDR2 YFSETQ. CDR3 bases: TGCGCCAGCAGTTTCGCCGGGACAGATAACACAGATACGCAGTATTTT. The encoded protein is CASSFAGTDNTDTQYF.

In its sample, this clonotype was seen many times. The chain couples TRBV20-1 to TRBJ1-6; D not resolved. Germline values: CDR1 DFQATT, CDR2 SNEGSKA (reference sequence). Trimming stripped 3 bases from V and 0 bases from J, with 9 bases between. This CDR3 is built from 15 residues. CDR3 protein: CSASKGASYNSPLHF. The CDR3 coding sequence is TGCAGTGCTAGTAAGGGAGCCTCCTATAATTCACCCCTCCACTTT.

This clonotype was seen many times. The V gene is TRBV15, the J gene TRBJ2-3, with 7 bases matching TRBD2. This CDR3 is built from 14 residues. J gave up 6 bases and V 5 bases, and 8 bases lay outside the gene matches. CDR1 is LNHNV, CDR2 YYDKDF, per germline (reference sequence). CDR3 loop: CATSPRLAADTQYF. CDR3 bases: TGTGCCACCAGCCCCCGACTAGCAGCCGATACGCAGTATTTT.

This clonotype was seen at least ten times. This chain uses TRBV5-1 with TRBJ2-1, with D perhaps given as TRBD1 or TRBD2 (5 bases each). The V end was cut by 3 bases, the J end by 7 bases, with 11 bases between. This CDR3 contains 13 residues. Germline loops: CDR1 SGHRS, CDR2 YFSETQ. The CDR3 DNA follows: TGCGCCAGCAGCTCCGGGTGGGGGAATGAGCAGTTCTTC. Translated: CASSSGWGNEQFF.

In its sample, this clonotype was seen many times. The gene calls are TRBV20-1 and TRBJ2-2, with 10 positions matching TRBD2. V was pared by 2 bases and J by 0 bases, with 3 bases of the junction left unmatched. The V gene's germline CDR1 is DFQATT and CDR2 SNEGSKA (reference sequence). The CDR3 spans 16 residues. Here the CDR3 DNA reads TGCAGTGCTAGACTAGCGGGGGCCGCGAACACCGGGGAGCTGTTTTTT. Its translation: CSARLAGAANTGELFF.

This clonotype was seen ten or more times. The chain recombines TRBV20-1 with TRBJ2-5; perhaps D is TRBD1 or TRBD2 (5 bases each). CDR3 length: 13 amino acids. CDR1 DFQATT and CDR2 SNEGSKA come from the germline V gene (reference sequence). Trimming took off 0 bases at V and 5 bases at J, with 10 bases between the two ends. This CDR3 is CSAREGPGETQYF. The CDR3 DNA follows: TGCAGTGCTAGAGAGGGGCCGGGGGAGACCCAGTACTTC.

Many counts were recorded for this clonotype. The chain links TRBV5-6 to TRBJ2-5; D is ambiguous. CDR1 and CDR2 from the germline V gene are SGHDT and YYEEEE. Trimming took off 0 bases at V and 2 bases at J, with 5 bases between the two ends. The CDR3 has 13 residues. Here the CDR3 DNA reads TGTGCCAGCAGCTTGGTGCAACAAGAGACCCAGTACTTC. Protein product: CASSLVQQETQYF.

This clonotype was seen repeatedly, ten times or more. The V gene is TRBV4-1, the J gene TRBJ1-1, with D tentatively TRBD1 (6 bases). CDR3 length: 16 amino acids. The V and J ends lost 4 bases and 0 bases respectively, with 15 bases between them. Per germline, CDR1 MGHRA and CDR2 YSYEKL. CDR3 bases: TGCGCCAGCAGCCCTAGAGGACAGACCATGAACACTGAAGCTTTCTTT. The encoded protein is CASSPRGQTMNTEAFF.

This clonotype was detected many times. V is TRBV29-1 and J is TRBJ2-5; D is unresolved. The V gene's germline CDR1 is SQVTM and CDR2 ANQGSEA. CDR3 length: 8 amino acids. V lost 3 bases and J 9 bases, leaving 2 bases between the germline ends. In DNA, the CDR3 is TGCAGCGTTGACGCCCAGTACTTC. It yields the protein CSVDAQYF. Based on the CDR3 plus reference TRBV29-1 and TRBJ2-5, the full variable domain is SAVISQKPSRDICQRGTSLTIQCQVDSQVTMMFWYRQQPGQSLTLIATANQGSEATYESGFVIDKFPISRPNLTFSTLTVSNMSPEDSSIYLCSVDAQYFGPGTRLLVL.